This TCR beta chain was captured by sequencing in a study of cytomegalovirus exposure and HLA in healthy donors. Overall study findings and caveats: The study listed 164 cytomegalovirus-associated TCR beta chains. Later analysis reportedly placed an Asian-associated ancestry cluster below the roughly 680-donor mean in N-insertions. Specific recognition of CMV antigens was confirmed in vitro for three chains (all CMV-associated). Most likely, a cluster of highly shared sequence variants arose as a sequencing artifact.

Turning to this clone: As yet, its antigen is unknown.

The CDR3 is made up of 15 amino acids. Germline V lookup: CDR1 SGHRS, CDR2 YFSETQ. With 4 bases removed from V and 0 bases from J, the gap between germline ends came to 14 bases. 13 Jbeta primers and 60 Vbeta primers were used for the PCR. Profiled with immunoSEQ multiplex PCR; TCRdb holds only in-frame clones, not every one. The sample lists approximately 96,000 clones; approximately 74% were seen once. V usage is TRBV5-1 and J usage is TRBJ2-7, with D perhaps TRBD2 (6 bases). This clonotype originated in a male donor in good health and CMV-seronegative. Sequencing used PBMCs. Here the CDR3 reads CASSRRDLNSYEQYF. CDR3 DNA: TGCGCCAGCAGCCGCCGGGACTTAAACTCCTACGAGCAGTACTTC.